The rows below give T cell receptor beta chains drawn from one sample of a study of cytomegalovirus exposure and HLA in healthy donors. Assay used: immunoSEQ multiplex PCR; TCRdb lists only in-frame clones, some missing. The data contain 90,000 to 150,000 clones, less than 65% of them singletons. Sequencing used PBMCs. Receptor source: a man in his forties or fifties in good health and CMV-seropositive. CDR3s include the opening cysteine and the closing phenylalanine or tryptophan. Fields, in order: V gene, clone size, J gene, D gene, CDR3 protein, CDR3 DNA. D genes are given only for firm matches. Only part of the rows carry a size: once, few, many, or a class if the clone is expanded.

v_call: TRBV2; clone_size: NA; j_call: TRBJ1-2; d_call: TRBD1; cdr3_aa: CASRGQGLNYGYTF; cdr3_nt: TGTGCCAGCAGGGGACAGGGGTTAAATTATGGCTACACCTTC
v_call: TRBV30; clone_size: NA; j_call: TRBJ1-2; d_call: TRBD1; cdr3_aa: CAWNRDRPNYGYTF; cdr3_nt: TGTGCCTGGAACCGGGACAGGCCTAACTATGGCTACACCTTC
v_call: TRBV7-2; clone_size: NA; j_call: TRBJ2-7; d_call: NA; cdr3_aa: CASSSARWEQYF; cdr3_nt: TGTGCCAGCAGCTCCGCGCGGTGGGAGCAGTACTTC
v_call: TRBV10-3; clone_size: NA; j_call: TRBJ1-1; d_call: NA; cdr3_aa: CAISESFRSGNTEAFF; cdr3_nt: TGTGCCATCAGTGAGTCGTTTCGATCAGGGAACACTGAAGCTTTCTTT
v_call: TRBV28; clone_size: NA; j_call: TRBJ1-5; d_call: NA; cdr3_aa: CASSLVSLDEPQHF; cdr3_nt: TGTGCCAGCAGTTTAGTCAGCCTAGACGAGCCCCAGCATTTT
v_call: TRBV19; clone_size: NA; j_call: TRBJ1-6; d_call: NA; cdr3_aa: CASSSEEGYSPLHF; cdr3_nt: TGTGCCAGTAGTTCCGAGGAGGGGTATTCACCCCTCCACTTT
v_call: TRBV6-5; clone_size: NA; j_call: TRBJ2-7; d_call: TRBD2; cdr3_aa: CASSPGLAIQYEQYF; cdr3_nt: TGTGCCAGCAGTCCAGGACTAGCGATACAGTACGAGCAGTACTTC
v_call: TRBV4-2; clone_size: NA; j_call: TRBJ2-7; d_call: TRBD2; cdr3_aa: CASSQDRASWGTRHYEQYF; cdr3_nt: TGTGCCAGCAGCCAAGATCGCGCATCGTGGGGGACTAGGCACTACGAGCAGTACTTC
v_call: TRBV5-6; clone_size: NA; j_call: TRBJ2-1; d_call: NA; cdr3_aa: CASSLGGRVGNEQFF; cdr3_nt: TGTGCCAGCAGCTTGGGGGGCCGGGTAGGGAATGAGCAGTTCTTC
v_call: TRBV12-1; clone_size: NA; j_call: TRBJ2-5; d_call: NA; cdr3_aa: CASTPRRTSGPNRYQETQYF; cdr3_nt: TGTGCCAGCACCCCACGGAGGACTAGCGGGCCTAATAGGTACCAAGAGACCCAGTACTTC
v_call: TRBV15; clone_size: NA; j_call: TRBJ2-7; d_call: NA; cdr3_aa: CATSRDRTPAYEQYF; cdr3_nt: TGTGCCACCAGCAGAGATCGGACTCCCGCCTACGAGCAGTACTTC
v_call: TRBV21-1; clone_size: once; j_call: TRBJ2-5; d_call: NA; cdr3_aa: CASSGIDRVQETQYF; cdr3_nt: TGTGCCAGCAGCGGAATCGACAGGGTCCAAGAGACCCAGTACTTC
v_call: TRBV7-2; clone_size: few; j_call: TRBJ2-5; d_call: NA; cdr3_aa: CASSLARAFQETQYF; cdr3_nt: TGTGCCAGCAGCTTAGCGAGGGCTTTCCAGGAGACCCAGTACTTC
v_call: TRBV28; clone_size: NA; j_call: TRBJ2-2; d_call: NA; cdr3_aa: CASSRPLATGELFF; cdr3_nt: TGTGCCAGCAGTCGACCCCTAGCGACCGGGGAGCTGTTTTTT
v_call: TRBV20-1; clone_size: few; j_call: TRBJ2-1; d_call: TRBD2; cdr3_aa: CSGLREVEQFF; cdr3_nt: TGCAGCGGTTTGCGGGAGGTTGAGCAGTTCTTC
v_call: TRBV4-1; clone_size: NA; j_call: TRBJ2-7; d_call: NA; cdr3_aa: CASSQALKFESSYEQYF; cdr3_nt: TGCGCCAGCAGCCAAGCATTGAAGTTCGAGAGCTCCTACGAGCAGTACTTC
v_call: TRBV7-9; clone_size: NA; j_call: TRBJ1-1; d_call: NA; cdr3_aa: CASSFGGNTEAFF; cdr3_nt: TGTGCCAGCAGCTTCGGCGGGAACACTGAAGCTTTCTTT
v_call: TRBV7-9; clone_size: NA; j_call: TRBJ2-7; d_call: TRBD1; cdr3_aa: CASSNPGQGSYEQYF; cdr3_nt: TGTGCCAGCAGCAATCCGGGACAGGGGTCGTACGAGCAGTACTTC
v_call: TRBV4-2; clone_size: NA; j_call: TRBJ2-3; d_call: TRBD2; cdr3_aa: CASSQLGTSPADTQYF; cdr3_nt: TGTGCCAGCAGCCAACTTGGGACTAGCCCCGCAGATACGCAGTATTTT
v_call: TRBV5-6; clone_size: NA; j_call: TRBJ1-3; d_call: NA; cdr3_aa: CASSLFVKEELDGNTIYF; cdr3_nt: TGTGCCAGCAGCTTGTTTGTTAAAGAGGAGCTCGATGGAAACACCATATATTTT
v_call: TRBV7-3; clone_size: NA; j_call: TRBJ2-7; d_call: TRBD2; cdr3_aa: CASSFRLAGNYEQYF; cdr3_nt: TGTGCCAGCAGCTTCCGCCTAGCGGGGAACTACGAGCAGTACTTC
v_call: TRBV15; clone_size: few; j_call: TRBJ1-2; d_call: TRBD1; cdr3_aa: CATSNPGTGSHGYTF; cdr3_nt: TGTGCCACCAGCAACCCCGGGACAGGGTCGCATGGCTACACCTTC
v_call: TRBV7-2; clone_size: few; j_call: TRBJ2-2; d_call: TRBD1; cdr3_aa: CASSPPGTGAGELFF; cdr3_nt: TGTGCCAGCAGCCCACCCGGGACAGGGGCCGGGGAGCTGTTTTTT
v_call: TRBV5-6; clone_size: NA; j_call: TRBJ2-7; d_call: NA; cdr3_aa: CASSRGTAYEQYF; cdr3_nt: TGTGCCAGCAGCCGGGGAACCGCCTACGAGCAGTACTTC
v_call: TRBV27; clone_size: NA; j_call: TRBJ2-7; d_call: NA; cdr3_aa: CASSIGGATPYEQYF; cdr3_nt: TGTGCCAGCAGTATAGGGGGGGCGACACCATACGAGCAGTACTTC
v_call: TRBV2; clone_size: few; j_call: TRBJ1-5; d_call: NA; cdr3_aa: CASSATVSNQPQHF; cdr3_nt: TGTGCCAGCAGTGCGACAGTGAGCAATCAGCCCCAGCATTTT
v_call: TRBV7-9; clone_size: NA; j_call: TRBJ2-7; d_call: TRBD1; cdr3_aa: CASSRPGQGHYEQYF; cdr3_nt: TGTGCCAGCAGCCGCCCGGGACAGGGACACTACGAGCAGTACTTC
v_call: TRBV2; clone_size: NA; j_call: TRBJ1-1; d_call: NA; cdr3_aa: CASIGEMGTEAFF; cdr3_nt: TGTGCCAGCATCGGGGAAATGGGCACTGAAGCTTTCTTT
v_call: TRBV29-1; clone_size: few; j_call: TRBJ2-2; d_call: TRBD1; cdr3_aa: CSVVQGSPPGELFF; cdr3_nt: TGCAGCGTCGTACAGGGGTCGCCTCCCGGGGAGCTGTTTTTT
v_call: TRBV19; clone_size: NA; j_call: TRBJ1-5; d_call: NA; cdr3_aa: CASSLNSFQPQHF; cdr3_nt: TGTGCCAGTAGTCTTAACAGCTTTCAGCCCCAGCATTTT
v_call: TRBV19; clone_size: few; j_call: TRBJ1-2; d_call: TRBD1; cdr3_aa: CASSIGQGYGYTF; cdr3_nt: TGTGCCAGTAGTATAGGACAGGGGTATGGCTACACCTTC
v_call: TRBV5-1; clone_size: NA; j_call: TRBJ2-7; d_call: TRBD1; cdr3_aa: CASSLAGQDYEQYF; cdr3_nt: TGCGCCAGCAGCTTGGCCGGACAGGACTACGAGCAGTACTTC
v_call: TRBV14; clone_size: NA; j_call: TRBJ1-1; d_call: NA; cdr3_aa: CASSQGWGHLNTEAFF; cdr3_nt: TGTGCCAGCAGCCAAGGTTGGGGGCACTTGAACACTGAAGCTTTCTTT
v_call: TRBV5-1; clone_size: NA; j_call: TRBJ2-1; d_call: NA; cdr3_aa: CASSLQGSYNEQFF; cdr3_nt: TGCGCCAGCAGCTTGCAGGGGTCCTACAATGAGCAGTTCTTC
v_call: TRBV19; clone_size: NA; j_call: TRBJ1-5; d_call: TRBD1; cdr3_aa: CASSRGTGTLSGNQPQHF; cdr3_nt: TGTGCCAGCAGTAGGGGGACAGGGACTCTTTCGGGCAATCAGCCCCAGCATTTT
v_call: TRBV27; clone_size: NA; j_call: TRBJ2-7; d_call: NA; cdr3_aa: CASSFILADSYEQYF; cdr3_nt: TGTGCCAGCAGTTTTATCTTAGCGGACTCCTACGAGCAGTACTTC
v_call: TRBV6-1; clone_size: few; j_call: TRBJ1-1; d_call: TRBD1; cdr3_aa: CASSEFPTGNTEAFF; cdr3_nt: TGTGCCAGCAGTGAATTTCCGACAGGGAATACTGAAGCTTTCTTT
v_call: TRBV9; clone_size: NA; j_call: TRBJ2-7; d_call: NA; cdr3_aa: CASSPLRSASYEQYF; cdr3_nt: TGTGCCAGCAGCCCTTTGAGGTCCGCCTCCTACGAGCAGTACTTC
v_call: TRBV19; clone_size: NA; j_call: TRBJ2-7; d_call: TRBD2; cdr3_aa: CASSIGLAGTYEQYF; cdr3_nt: TGTGCCAGTAGTATCGGTTTAGCGGGAACTTACGAGCAGTACTTT
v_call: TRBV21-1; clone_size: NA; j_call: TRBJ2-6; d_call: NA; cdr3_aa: CASSKTGFASGANVLTF; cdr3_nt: NA
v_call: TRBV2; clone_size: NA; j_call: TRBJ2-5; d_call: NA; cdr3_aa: CASSEQARETQYF; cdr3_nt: TGTGCCAGCAGTGAGCAGGCTCGAGAGACCCAGTACTTC
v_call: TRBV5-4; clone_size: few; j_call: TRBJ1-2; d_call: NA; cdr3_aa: CASSRQDNYGYTF; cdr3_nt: TGTGCCAGCAGCAGACAAGATAACTATGGCTACACCTTC
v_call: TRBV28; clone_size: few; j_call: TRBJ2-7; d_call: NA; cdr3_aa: CASSMPGGIYEQYF; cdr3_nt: TGTGCCAGCAGTATGCCCGGAGGGATCTACGAGCAGTACTTC
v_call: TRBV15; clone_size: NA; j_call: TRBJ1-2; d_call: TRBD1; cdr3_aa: CATSLQGDYGYTF; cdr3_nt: TGTGCCACCAGCCTACAGGGGGACTATGGCTACACCTTC
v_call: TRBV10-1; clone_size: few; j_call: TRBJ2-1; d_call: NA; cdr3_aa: CASRLALDNEQFF; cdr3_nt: TGCGCCAGCCGGCTAGCCTTGGATAATGAGCAGTTCTTC
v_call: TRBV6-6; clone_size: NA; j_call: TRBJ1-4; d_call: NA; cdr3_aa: CASSSRTGGNEKLFF; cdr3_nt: TGTGCCAGCAGTTCCCGGACGGGAGGCAATGAAAAACTGTTTTTT
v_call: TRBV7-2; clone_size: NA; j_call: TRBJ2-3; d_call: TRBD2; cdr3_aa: CASSLIAGAGDTQYF; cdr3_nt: TGTGCCAGCAGCTTAATAGCGGGAGCCGGAGATACGCAGTATTTT
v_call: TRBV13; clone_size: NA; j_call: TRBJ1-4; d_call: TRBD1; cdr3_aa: CASSSQTGVGEKLFF; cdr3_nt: TGTGCCAGCAGCTCCCAGACAGGGGTGGGGGAAAAACTGTTTTTT